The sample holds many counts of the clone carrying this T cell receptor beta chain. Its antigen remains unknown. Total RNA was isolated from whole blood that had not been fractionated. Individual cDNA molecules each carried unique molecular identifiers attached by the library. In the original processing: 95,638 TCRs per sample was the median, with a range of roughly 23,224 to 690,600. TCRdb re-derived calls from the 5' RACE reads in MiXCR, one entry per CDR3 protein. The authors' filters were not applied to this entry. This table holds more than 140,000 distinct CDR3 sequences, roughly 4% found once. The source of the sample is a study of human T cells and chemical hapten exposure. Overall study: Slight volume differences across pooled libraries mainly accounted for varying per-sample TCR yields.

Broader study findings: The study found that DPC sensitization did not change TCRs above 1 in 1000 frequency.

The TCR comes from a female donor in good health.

CDR3 nucleotide sequence: TGTGCCAGTAGTATAGATTGGACAGGCGATGTAAGTCAGCCCCAGCATTTT. Translating gives CASSIDWTGDVSQPQHF. The chain links TRBV19 to TRBJ1-5; TRBD1 matches at 7 bases. The germline V gene has CDR1 LNHDA and CDR2 SQIVND (reference sequence). Trimming took 0 bases from V and 6 from J; bases not matched to a gene: 11. The CDR3 loop spans 17 amino acids.